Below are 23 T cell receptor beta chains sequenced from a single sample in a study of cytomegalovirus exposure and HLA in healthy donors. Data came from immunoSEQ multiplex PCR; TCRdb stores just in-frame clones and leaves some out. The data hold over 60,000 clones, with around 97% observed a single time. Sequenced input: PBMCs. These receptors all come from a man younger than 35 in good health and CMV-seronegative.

The CDR3 spells CASSLLRESYEQYF. The CDR3 region has the DNA TGTGCCAGCAGCTTGCTGAGGGAGTCCTACGAGCAGTACTTC. The rearrangement joins TRBV5-8 to TRBJ2-7; TRBD2 is a possible D gene (5 bases). The germline gives CDR1 SGHTS, CDR2 YDEGEE. CDR3 length: 14 amino acids. Trimming cost V 1 base and J 1 base, with 9 bases left between them.

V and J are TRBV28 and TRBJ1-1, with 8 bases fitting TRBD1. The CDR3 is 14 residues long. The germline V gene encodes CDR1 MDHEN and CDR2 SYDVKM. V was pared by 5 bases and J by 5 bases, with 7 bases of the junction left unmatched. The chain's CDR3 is CASSETGAETEAFF. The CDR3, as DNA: TGTGCCAGCAGTGAGACAGGGGCCGAAACTGAAGCTTTCTTT.

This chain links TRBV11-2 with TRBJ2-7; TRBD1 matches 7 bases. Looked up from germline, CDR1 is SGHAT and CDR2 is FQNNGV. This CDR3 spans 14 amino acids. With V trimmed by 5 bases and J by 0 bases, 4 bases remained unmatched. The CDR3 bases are TGTGCCAGCAGCCGAGGGGGCAGCTCCTACGAGCAGTACTTC. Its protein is CASSRGGSSYEQYF.

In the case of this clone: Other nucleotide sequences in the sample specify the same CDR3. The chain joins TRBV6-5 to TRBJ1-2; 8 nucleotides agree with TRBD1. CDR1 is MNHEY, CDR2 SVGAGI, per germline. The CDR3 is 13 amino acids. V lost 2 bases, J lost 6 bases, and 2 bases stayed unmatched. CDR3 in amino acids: CASSYPGGNGYTF. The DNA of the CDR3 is TGTGCCAGCAGTTACCCAGGGGGCAATGGCTACACCTTC.

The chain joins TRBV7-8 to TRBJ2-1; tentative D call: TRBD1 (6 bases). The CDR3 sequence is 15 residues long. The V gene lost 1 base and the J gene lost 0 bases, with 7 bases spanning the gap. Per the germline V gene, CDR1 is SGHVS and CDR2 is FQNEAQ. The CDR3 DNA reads TGTGCCAGCAGCTTAGAACAGGGCTCCTACAATGAGCAGTTCTTC. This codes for CASSLEQGSYNEQFF. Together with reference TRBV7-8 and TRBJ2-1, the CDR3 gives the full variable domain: GAGVSQSPRYKVAKRGQDVALRCDPISGHVSLFWYQQALGQGPEFLTYFQNEAQLDKSGLPSDRFFAERPEGSVSTLKIQRTQQEDSAVYLCASSLEQGSYNEQFFGPGTRLTVL.

The CDR3 region is CASSPEGGRTEAFF. The CDR3 DNA is TGCGCCAGCAGCCCAGAGGGGGGGAGGACTGAAGCTTTCTTT. The rearrangement uses TRBV5-1 and TRBJ1-1; maybe TRBD1 (6 bases). CDR3 length: 14 amino acids. V was pared by 4 bases and J by 5 bases, with 15 bases between. Germline CDR1 is SGHRS and CDR2 is YFSETQ.

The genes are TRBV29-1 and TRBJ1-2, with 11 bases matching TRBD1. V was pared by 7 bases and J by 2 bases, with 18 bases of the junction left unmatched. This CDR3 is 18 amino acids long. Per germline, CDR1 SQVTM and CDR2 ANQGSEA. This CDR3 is CSAAGTGGSSLRNYGYTF. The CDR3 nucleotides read TGCAGCGCAGCCGGGACAGGGGGGAGTTCCCTGCGCAACTATGGCTACACCTTC.

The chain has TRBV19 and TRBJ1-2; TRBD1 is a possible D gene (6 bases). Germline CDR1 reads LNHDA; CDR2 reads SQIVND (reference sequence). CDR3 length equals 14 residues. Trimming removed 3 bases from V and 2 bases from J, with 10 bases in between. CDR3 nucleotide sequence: TGTGCCAGTAGTATCGGAACAGGGAACTATGGCTACACCTTC. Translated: CASSIGTGNYGYTF. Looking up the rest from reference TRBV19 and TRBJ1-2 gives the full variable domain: DGGITQSPKYLFRKEGQNVTLSCEQNLNHDAMYWYRQDPGQGLRLIYYSQIVNDFQKGDIAEGYSVSREKKESFPLTVTSAQKNPTAFYLCASSIGTGNYGYTFGSGTRLTVV.

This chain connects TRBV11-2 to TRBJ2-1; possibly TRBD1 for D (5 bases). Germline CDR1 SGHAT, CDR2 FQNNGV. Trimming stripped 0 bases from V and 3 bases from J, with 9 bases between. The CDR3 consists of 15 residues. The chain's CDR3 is CASSLDRGGYNEQFF. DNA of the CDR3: TGTGCCAGCAGCTTAGATAGGGGCGGCTACAATGAGCAGTTCTTC. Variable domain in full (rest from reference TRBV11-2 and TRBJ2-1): EAGVAQSPRYKIIEKRQSVAFWCNPISGHATLYWYQQILGQGPKLLIQFQNNGVVDDSQLPKDRFSAERLKGVDSTLKIQPAKLEDSAVYLCASSLDRGGYNEQFFGPGTRLTVL.

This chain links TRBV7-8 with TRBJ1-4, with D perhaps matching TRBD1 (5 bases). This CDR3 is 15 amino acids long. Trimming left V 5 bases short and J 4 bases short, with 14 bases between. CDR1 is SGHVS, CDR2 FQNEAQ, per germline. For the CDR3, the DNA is TGTGCCAGCAGCGCAAATCCACAGGTTAATGAAAAACTGTTTTTT. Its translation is CASSANPQVNEKLFF. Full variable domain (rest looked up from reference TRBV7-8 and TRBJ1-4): GAGVSQSPRYKVAKRGQDVALRCDPISGHVSLFWYQQALGQGPEFLTYFQNEAQLDKSGLPSDRFFAERPEGSVSTLKIQRTQQEDSAVYLCASSANPQVNEKLFFGSGTQLSVL.

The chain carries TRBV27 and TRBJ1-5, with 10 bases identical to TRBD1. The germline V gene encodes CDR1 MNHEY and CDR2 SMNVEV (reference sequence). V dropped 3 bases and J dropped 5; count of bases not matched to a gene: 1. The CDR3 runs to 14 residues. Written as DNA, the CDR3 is TGTGCCAGCAGTTTGGGACAGGGGCATCAGCCCCAGCATTTT. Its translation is CASSLGQGHQPQHF.

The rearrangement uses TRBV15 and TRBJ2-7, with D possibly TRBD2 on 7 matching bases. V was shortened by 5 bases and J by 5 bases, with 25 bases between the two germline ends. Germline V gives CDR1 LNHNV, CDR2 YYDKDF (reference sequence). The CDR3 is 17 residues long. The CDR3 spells CATSPRGAGTLRNEQYF. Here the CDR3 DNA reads TGTGCCACCAGCCCCCGGGGGGCTGGGACTCTCCGCAACGAGCAGTACTTC.

Here the CDR3 reads CASSFRAGVYGYTF. In DNA form, the CDR3 reads TGTGCCAGCAGTTTTCGGGCAGGGGTCTATGGCTACACCTTC. The V and J genes are TRBV28 and TRBJ1-2; possibly TRBD1 for D (6 bases). CDR3 size: 14 residues. CDR1 is MDHEN, CDR2 SYDVKM, per germline. The germline V and J ends were trimmed by 3 bases and 4 bases, with 12 bases remaining between them.

CDR3 protein: CASSQDSGTGKDEQFF. Written as DNA, the CDR3 is TGCGCCAGCAGCCAAGACTCCGGGACAGGGAAGGATGAGCAGTTCTTC. The chain recombines TRBV4-1 with TRBJ2-1; 9 nucleotides line up with TRBD1. The CDR3 is 16 amino acids. J was trimmed by 8 bases and V by 0 bases; bases with no gene match: 8. From germline, CDR1 is MGHRA and CDR2 YSYEKL.

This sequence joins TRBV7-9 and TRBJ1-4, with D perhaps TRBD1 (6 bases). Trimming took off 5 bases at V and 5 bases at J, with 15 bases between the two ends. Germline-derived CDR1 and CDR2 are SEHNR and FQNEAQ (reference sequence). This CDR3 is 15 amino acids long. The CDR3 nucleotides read TGTGCCAGCAGCCCACAGGGAGGGGTGAATGAAAAACTGTTTTTT. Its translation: CASSPQGGVNEKLFF.

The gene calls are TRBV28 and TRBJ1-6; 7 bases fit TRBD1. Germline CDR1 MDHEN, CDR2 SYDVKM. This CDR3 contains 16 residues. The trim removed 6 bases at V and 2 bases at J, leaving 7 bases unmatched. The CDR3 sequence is CASSPDRATYNSPLHF. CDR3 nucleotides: TGTGCCAGCAGCCCCGACAGGGCGACCTATAATTCACCCCTCCACTTT.

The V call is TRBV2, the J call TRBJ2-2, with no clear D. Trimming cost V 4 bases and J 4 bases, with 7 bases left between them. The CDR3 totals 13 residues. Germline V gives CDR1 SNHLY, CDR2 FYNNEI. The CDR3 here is CASSGQATGELFF. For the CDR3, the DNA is TGTGCCAGCAGTGGGCAGGCCACCGGGGAGCTGTTTTTT.

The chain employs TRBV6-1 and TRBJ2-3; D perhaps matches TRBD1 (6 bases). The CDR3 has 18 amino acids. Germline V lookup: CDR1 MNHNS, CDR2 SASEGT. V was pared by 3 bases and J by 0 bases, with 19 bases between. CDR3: CASSEARQVFTSTDTQYF. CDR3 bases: TGTGCCAGCAGTGAGGCCCGACAGGTCTTTACTAGCACAGATACGCAGTATTTT.

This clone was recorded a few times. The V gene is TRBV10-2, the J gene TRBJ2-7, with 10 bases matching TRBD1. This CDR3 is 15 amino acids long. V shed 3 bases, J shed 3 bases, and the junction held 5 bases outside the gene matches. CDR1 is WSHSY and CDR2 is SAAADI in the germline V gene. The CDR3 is CASSDLRDRGYEQYF. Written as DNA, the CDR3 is TGCGCCAGCAGTGACCTACGGGACAGGGGCTACGAGCAGTACTTC.

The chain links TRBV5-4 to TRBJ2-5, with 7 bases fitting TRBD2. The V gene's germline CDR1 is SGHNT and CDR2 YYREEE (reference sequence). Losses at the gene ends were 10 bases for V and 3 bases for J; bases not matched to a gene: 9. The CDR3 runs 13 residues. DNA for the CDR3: TGTGCCGCGGGATGGGGAGGGGAAGAGACCCAGTACTTC. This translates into CAAGWGGEETQYF.

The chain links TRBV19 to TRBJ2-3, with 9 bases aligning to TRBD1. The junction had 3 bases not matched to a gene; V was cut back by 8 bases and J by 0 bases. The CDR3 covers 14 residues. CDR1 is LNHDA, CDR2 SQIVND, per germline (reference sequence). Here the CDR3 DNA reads TGTGCCAGTTCACAGGGGGCAAGCACAGATACGCAGTATTTT. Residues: CASSQGASTDTQYF.

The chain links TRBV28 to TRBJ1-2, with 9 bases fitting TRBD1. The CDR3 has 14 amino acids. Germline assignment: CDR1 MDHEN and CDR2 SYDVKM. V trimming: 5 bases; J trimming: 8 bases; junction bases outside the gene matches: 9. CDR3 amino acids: CASSPRTGVLGYTF. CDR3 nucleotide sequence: TGTGCCAGCAGTCCCAGGACAGGGGTGCTCGGCTACACCTTC.

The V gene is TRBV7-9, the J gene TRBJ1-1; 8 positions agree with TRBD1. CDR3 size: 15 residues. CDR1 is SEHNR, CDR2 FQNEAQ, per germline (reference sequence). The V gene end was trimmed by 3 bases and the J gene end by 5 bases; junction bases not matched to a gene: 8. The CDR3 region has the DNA TGTGCCAGCAGCTTCCGGACAGGGCGGGAGACTGAAGCTTTCTTT. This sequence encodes CASSFRTGRETEAFF.